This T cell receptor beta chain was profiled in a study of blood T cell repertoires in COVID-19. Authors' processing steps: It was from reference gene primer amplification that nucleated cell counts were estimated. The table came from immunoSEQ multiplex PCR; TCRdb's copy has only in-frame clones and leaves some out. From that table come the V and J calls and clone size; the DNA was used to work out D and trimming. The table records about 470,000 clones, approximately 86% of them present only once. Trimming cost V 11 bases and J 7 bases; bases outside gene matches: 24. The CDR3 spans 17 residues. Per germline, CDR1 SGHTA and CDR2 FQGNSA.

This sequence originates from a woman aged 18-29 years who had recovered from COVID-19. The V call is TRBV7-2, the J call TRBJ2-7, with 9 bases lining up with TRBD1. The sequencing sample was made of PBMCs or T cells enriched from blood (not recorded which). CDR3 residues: CARSSQTWLGTGREQYF. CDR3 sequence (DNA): TGTGCCCGCTCCTCACAAACGTGGCTGGGGACAGGGCGGGAGCAGTACTTC.